This T cell receptor beta chain was identified in a study of T cell changes during pregnancy in multiple sclerosis. TCRdb keeps only in-frame clones here, not all; method: immunoSEQ multiplex PCR. This sample yields some 38,000 clones, of which around 91% are seen a single time; over 0.45% belongs to the top ten. Germline V gene data show CDR1 as SNHLY and CDR2 as FYNNEI. V lost 7 bases and J lost 3, with 10 bases in between. The CDR3 covers 13 residues. The specimen was CD4+ T cells from peripheral blood mononuclear cells, collected in the second trimester of pregnancy. The rearrangement uses TRBV2 and TRBJ2-4; D uncertain. This receptor was identified in a female donor with multiple sclerosis, enrolled in a pregnancy study. This CDR3 is CASTPNDKNIQYF. CDR3 bases: TGTGCCAGCACCCCTAATGACAAAAACATTCAGTACTTC.